This T cell receptor beta chain is drawn from a study of OX40 agonist ivuxolimab in advanced cancers. TCRdb keeps only in-frame clones here, not all; method: immunoSEQ multiplex PCR. The sample shows around 26,000 clones, roughly 79% of them seen only once. This clone has more than one count but fewer than ten. The material sequenced was CD4+ or CD8+ T cells sorted from blood, taken in a trial of the OX40 agonist ivuxolimab. This clonotype originated in an adult with an advanced solid tumor such as melanoma, head and neck, liver or kidney cancer.

The CDR3 protein is CASSWSGTYEQYF. In DNA, the CDR3 is TGCGCCAGCAGCTGGTCAGGGACCTACGAGCAGTACTTC. The chain employs TRBV5-1 and TRBJ2-7; weak D call: TRBD1 (5 bases). Germline V gives CDR1 SGHRS, CDR2 YFSETQ. Between the trimmed V and J ends, which lost 3 bases and 2 bases, there was a span of 9 bases. The length of the CDR3 is 13 residues.